This is a list of T cell receptor beta chains from one sample in a study of radiation and T cells in renal cell carcinoma. Profiled with immunoSEQ multiplex PCR; TCRdb holds only in-frame clones, not every one. The sample consists of 160,000 or so clones, approximately 90% of them appearing once. The sequenced sample was blood, obtained from a patient whose treatment included radiotherapy and nephrectomy. These receptors originate from a woman between 50 and 59 years old with renal cell carcinoma. Both conserved end residues are part of each CDR3. Fields, in order: D gene, V gene, clone size, J gene, CDR3 DNA, CDR3 protein. A D gene is named only where the DNA matches it firmly. Part of the rows lack a size; the others show once, few, many or a class for expanded clones.

NA	TRBV7-6	few	TRBJ2-5	TGTGCCAGCAGCTTAGGTCTTGGGGAGACCCAGTACTTC	CASSLGLGETQYF
TRBD2	TRBV6-6	NA	TRBJ2-1	TGTGCCAGCAGCCTTAGCGGGGGGAAATACAATGAGCAGTTCTTC	CASSLSGGKYNEQFF
TRBD1	TRBV5-1	NA	TRBJ1-5	TGCGCCAGCAGCGAGGGACAGGGTGTTGGTCAGCCCCAGCATTTT	CASSEGQGVGQPQHF
TRBD1	TRBV7-9	NA	TRBJ2-7	TGTGCCAGCAGCTCGCATAAGACGGGACAGGGGTTCTACGAGCAGTACTTC	CASSSHKTGQGFYEQYF
TRBD2	TRBV7-3	NA	TRBJ2-1	TGTGCCAGCAGCGCGCAACCAGCGGGGGCGGTGGGTGAGCAGTTCTTC	CASSAQPAGAVGEQFF
TRBD2	TRBV5-4	once	TRBJ2-7	TGTGCCAGCAGCTGGGGGGGCGAGCAGTACTTC	CASSWGGEQYF
TRBD1	TRBV9	few	TRBJ2-7	TGTGCCAGCAGCGTAGGTCCAGGGGGTTCGTACGAGCAGTACTTC	CASSVGPGGSYEQYF
TRBD1	TRBV11-2	NA	TRBJ1-2	TGTGCCAGCAGCAAAGGTTCGGGACAGTATGGCTACACCTTC	CASSKGSGQYGYTF
TRBD1	TRBV6-5	NA	TRBJ2-3	TGTGCCAGTCGCCGAACAGGGGGTCGGGCAGATACGCAGTATTTT	CASRRTGGRADTQYF
NA	TRBV19	NA	TRBJ1-4	TGTGCCAGTAGCCAGAGTCAGGTAGCTGAAAAACTGTTTTTT	CASSQSQVAEKLFF
NA	TRBV7-9	NA	TRBJ2-4	TGTGCCAGCAGCTTACGAGCGGAGAGGCAGTACTTC	CASSLRAERQYF
TRBD1	TRBV5-1	NA	TRBJ2-3	TGCGCCAGCAGCCCCGGGACAGGGGTTCGTGCAGATACGCAGTATTTT	CASSPGTGVRADTQYF
NA	TRBV10-3	NA	TRBJ1-2	TGTGCCATCAGGCCCGGGGCCGCGAACTATGGCTACACCTTC	CAIRPGAANYGYTF
TRBD1	TRBV7-2	NA	TRBJ2-7	TGTGCCAGCAGCGGGGACAGGGGGAGTTACGAGCAGTACTTC	CASSGDRGSYEQYF
NA	TRBV7-3	NA	TRBJ1-5	TGTGCCAGCAGCTTAGGTGGCGGTAATCAGCCCCAGCATTTT	CASSLGGGNQPQHF
NA	TRBV28	NA	TRBJ2-3	TGTGCCAGCAAACCCCAATGGGCACCTGTTCCGAAGTATTTT	CASKPQWAPVPKYF
TRBD1	TRBV14	NA	TRBJ1-4	TGTGCCAGCAGCCGTTGGACAGGGGAAAAACTGTTTTTT	CASSRWTGEKLFF
NA	TRBV15	NA	TRBJ1-1	TGTGCCACCAGCAGAGATCACCCAGGCGCGAACACTGAAGCTTTCTTT	CATSRDHPGANTEAFF
NA	TRBV29-1	NA	TRBJ2-4	TGCAGCGTTGGGCAATGGGGCAAAAACATTCAGTACTTC	CSVGQWGKNIQYF
NA	TRBV9	NA	TRBJ1-4	TGTGCCAGCAGCGTAGGGGTACAGACCGAAAAACTGTTTTTT	CASSVGVQTEKLFF
NA	TRBV15	NA	TRBJ2-3	TGTGCCACCAGCTCCGGGACTTACACTAGCACAGATACGCAGTATTTT	CATSSGTYTSTDTQYF
TRBD1	TRBV19	NA	TRBJ2-1	TGTGCCAGTAGTAGGACAGGGGGCTACAATGAGCAGTTCTTC	CASSRTGGYNEQFF
TRBD1	TRBV29-1	NA	TRBJ1-1	TGCAGCGTTGACGGGGGACAGGGGGCGGCTGAAGCTTTCTTT	CSVDGGQGAAEAFF
NA	TRBV6-1	NA	TRBJ1-5	TGTGCCAGCACTGAGACAGGTTATAGCAATCAGCCCCAGCATTTT	CASTETGYSNQPQHF
TRBD1	TRBV5-1	NA	TRBJ2-7	TGCGCCAGCAGCAGGACAGGGGGCGCGGGAAGCTACGAGCAGTACTTC	CASSRTGGAGSYEQYF
NA	TRBV7-8	NA	TRBJ1-2	TGTGCCAGCAGCTTTGTCGCAGATCGAGGGGGCTACACCTTC	CASSFVADRGGYTF
NA	TRBV9	NA	TRBJ1-1	TGTGCCAGCAGCGTAGGAACGGGACAAGAGTCCACTGAAGCTTTCTTT	CASSVGTGQESTEAFF
NA	TRBV18	NA	TRBJ1-1	TGTGCCAGCTCACCAAAAAGTGGGTCGAACACTGAAGCTTTCTTT	CASSPKSGSNTEAFF
TRBD2	TRBV10-3	once	TRBJ2-1	TGTGCCGTAACCCAATTCTCTAGCGGGGTTTACAATGAGCAGTTCTTC	CAVTQFSSGVYNEQFF